These 30 T cell receptor beta chains came from one sample sequenced in a study of T-cell reconstitution after alpha-beta-depleted transplantation in children. Construction of the TCRbeta library involved unique molecular identifiers. TCRdb used MiXCR to reprocess the PCR reads, holding one entry per CDR3 protein. The top ten hold roughly 31% of the sample, which has 800,000 to 1,000,000 distinct CDR3 sequences, about 29% seen once. Sample: PBMCs, mostly from graft donor cells, taken 360 days after TCRalphabeta/CD19-depleted stem cell transplant. These receptors all stem from a boy in the first two years of life who had a stem cell transplant for SCID, so the T cells may come from the graft donor.

The gene calls are TRBV18 and TRBJ2-5; possibly TRBD1 for D (6 bases). The CDR3 runs to 17 residues. CDR1 is KGHSH and CDR2 is LQKENI in the germline V gene. Between the trimmed V and J ends, which lost 2 bases and 2 bases, there was a span of 18 bases. CDR3 in DNA: TGTGCCAGCTCACCATTTCCCTCCCGGGACATACAAGAGACCCAGTACTTC. The encoded protein is CASSPFPSRDIQETQYF.

Here the CDR3 reads CASSPTGRLGDSKQYF. CDR3 in DNA: TGTGCCAGCAGTCCGACAGGGCGTCTGGGGGATAGCAAGCAGTACTTC. The rearrangement joins TRBV12-3 or TRBV12-4 to TRBJ2-7; 7 bases fit TRBD1. V shed 5 bases, J shed 8 bases, and the junction held 18 bases outside the gene matches. This CDR3 has 16 amino acids.

Only a few counts were recorded for this clonotype. This chain connects TRBV12-3 or TRBV12-4 to TRBJ2-3, with D unclear. V lost 4 bases and J lost 6, with 11 bases in between. This CDR3 spans 13 amino acids. CDR3 loop: CASSSLTLDTQYF. The CDR3 DNA reads TGTGCCAGCAGTTCCCTGACCCTCGATACGCAGTATTTT.

The rearrangement uses TRBV12-3 or TRBV12-4 and TRBJ1-2, with D unclear. The CDR3 covers 14 residues. V lost 3 bases, J lost 3 bases, and 11 bases lay in between. The CDR3 is CASSLAESDYGYTF. The CDR3 bases are TGTGCCAGCAGTTTGGCCGAGAGCGACTATGGCTACACCTTC.

This clonotype was observed a few times. The V gene is TRBV3-1, the J gene TRBJ2-1, with unresolved D. This CDR3 has 12 residues. Germline V gene data show CDR1 as LGHDT and CDR2 as YNNKEL (reference sequence). Between the trimmed V and J ends, which lost 8 bases and 10 bases, there was a span of 15 bases. DNA of the CDR3: TGTGCCAGCGGACGACTTGGAAGGGAGCAGTTCTTC. This sequence encodes CASGRLGREQFF.

This clonotype has just a few counts. The chain employs TRBV5-1 and TRBJ2-7; 13 positions match TRBD2. The V gene's germline CDR1 is SGHRS and CDR2 YFSETQ. V dropped 1 base and J dropped 5; count of bases not matched to a gene: 6. This CDR3 region has 16 residues. The DNA for the CDR3 is TGCGCCAGCAGCTTGCGAGGGACTAGCGGGGTCGACGAGCAGTACTTC. Protein sequence: CASSLRGTSGVDEQYF.

The V call is TRBV29-1, the J call TRBJ2-5; D not certain. The V gene lost 6 bases and the J gene lost 6 bases, with 14 bases spanning the gap. This CDR3 contains 12 residues. The germline gives CDR1 SQVTM, CDR2 ANQGSEA. CDR3 DNA: TGCAGCGTCTTAGGTGAGACGAAGACCCAGTACTTC. It encodes CSVLGETKTQYF.

This clonotype turned up a few times. The rearrangement links TRBV5-1 to TRBJ2-3; the match to TRBD1 covers 8 bases. The CDR3 spans 14 residues. Per the germline V gene, CDR1 is SGHRS and CDR2 is YFSETQ. V shed 1 base and J 5 bases; nucleotides not matched to a gene: 3. The CDR3 sequence is CASSLQGAKDTQYF. As DNA, the CDR3 is TGCGCCAGCAGCTTGCAGGGGGCAAAAGATACGCAGTATTTT. Using reference TRBV5-1 and TRBJ2-3 for the parts outside the CDR3, the full variable domain is KAGVTQTPRYLIKTRGQQVTLSCSPISGHRSVSWYQQTPGQGLQFLFEYFSETQRNKGNFPGRFSGRQFSNSRSEMNVSTLELGDSALYLCASSLQGAKDTQYFGPGTRLTVL.

This clonotype came up a few times. The chain is built from TRBV28 and TRBJ2-7, with TRBD1 as a possible D gene (6 bases). Trimming pared 6 bases from V and 2 bases from J, leaving 20 bases between. The germline V gene has CDR1 MDHEN and CDR2 SYDVKM. There are 16 residues in the CDR3. The CDR3 loop reads CASSPSGGLKTYEQYF. CDR3 coding DNA: TGTGCCAGCAGCCCCAGTGGGGGCTTGAAGACCTACGAGCAGTACTTC.

This chain uses TRBV6-5 with TRBJ2-2, with D possibly TRBD1 on 5 matching bases. With 0 bases removed from V and 7 bases from J, the gap between germline ends came to 12 bases. The CDR3 runs to 15 residues. Per germline, CDR1 MNHEY and CDR2 SVGAGI. CDR3 sequence reads: CASSYSNRQRGELFF. The CDR3, as DNA: TGTGCCAGCAGTTACTCGAACCGACAGCGCGGGGAGCTGTTTTTT.

This clonotype was seen a single time. The chain couples TRBV4-1 to TRBJ2-5; TRBD1 agrees at 10 bases. Germline trimming cut 3 bases from V and 4 bases from J; bases unmatched to any gene: 5. This CDR3 comprises 15 residues. The germline gives CDR1 MGHRA, CDR2 YSYEKL. This CDR3 reads CASSHPGTGAETQYF. CDR3 in DNA: TGCGCCAGCAGCCACCCAGGGACAGGGGCAGAGACCCAGTACTTC.

This clonotype was seen a handful of times. Here the CDR3 reads CSVTPTGPTDTQYF. CDR3 bases: TGCAGCGTCACCCCGACGGGTCCCACAGATACGCAGTATTTT. This sequence joins TRBV29-1 and TRBJ2-3; D is unresolved. The CDR3 loop spans 14 amino acids. V was shortened by 6 bases and J by 2 bases, with 15 bases between the two germline ends. In germline, CDR1 is SQVTM, CDR2 ANQGSEA.

The rearrangement uses TRBV28 and TRBJ2-7; D perhaps matches TRBD2 (6 bases). The CDR3 loop spans 14 amino acids. From germline, CDR1 is MDHEN and CDR2 SYDVKM. Trimming stripped 3 bases from V and 6 bases from J, with 15 bases between. Here the CDR3 DNA reads TGTGCCAGCAGTTTGGCGGGGTACGTAGGCGAGCAGTACTTC. Translated, it gives CASSLAGYVGEQYF. Drawing the rest from reference TRBV28 and TRBJ2-7, the complete variable domain is DVKVTQSSRYLVKRTGEKVFLECVQDMDHENMFWYRQDPGLGLRLIYFSYDVKMKEKGDIPEGYSVSREKKERFSLILESASTNQTSMYLCASSLAGYVGEQYFGPGTRLTVT.

This clonotype was observed a few times. The V gene is TRBV28, the J gene TRBJ2-7; D uncertain. The CDR3 is 12 residues long. Germline CDR1 and CDR2: MDHEN and SYDVKM. V was clipped by 8 bases and J by 4 bases, with 12 bases between them. This chain's CDR3 is CASAGPGYEQYF. The CDR3 region has the DNA TGTGCCAGCGCCGGGCCCGGTTACGAGCAGTACTTC.

The chain combines TRBV12-3 or TRBV12-4 with TRBJ2-3; D not certain. V dropped 3 bases and J dropped 4 bases, with 14 bases sitting between them. The CDR3 consists of 15 residues. The CDR3 here is CASSFRRPTSDTQYF. CDR3 DNA sequence: TGTGCCAGCAGTTTTCGGAGACCTACTTCAGATACGCAGTATTTT.

This rearrangement joins TRBV2 to TRBJ2-1; 7 bases are a match to TRBD2. Trimming took 4 bases from V and 8 from J; bases not matched to a gene: 2. The germline gives CDR1 SNHLY, CDR2 FYNNEI. The length of the CDR3 is 12 residues. DNA for the CDR3: TGTGCCAGCAGTGGGGCGGGGGATGAGCAGTTCTTC. Amino acid sequence: CASSGAGDEQFF.

The rearrangement joins TRBV7-2 to TRBJ2-1; D remains ambiguous. Germline V gene lookup returns CDR1 SGHTA and CDR2 FQGNSA. The CDR3 is 15 residues long. V was cut by 1 base and J by 3 bases, with 10 bases left in between. CDR3 loop: CASSLGGIFYNEQFF. Written as DNA, the CDR3 is TGTGCCAGCAGCTTAGGGGGAATTTTCTACAATGAGCAGTTCTTC.

The gene calls are TRBV7-2 and TRBJ2-7; tentative D call: TRBD1 (5 bases). V was clipped by 1 base and J by 7 bases, with 14 bases between them. CDR3 length: 14 amino acids. The germline CDR1 and CDR2 sequences are SGHTA and FQGNSA. DNA of the CDR3: TGTGCCAGCAGCTTAGACAGGTTAGCCCCAGAGCAGTACTTC. Translation gives CASSLDRLAPEQYF.

This clonotype was seen only a few times. CDR3: CSVGEGAASYNEQFF. The CDR3 bases are TGCAGCGTTGGGGAGGGGGCCGCCTCCTACAATGAGCAGTTCTTC. This chain uses TRBV29-1 with TRBJ2-1, with D possibly called TRBD1 or TRBD2 (7 bases each). Germline CDR1 and CDR2: SQVTM and ANQGSEA. The CDR3 runs to 15 residues. Deletions cut 4 bases from V and 0 bases from J, with 13 bases between.

This clonotype was counted between two and nine times. The chain couples TRBV29-1 to TRBJ1-1; 8 positions agree with TRBD1. The CDR3 consists of 13 residues. J gave up 1 base and V 7 bases, and 5 bases lay outside the gene matches. Germline assignment: CDR1 SQVTM and CDR2 ANQGSEA. The CDR3: CSAGQGPNTEAFF. Written as DNA, the CDR3 is TGCAGCGCCGGACAGGGCCCGAACACTGAAGCTTTCTTT.

V is TRBV29-1 and J is TRBJ2-6; D remains ambiguous. Trimming took 6 bases from V and 0 from J, leaving 18 bases between them. Looked up from germline, CDR1 is SQVTM and CDR2 is ANQGSEA. The CDR3 contains 17 residues. The CDR3 DNA sequence: TGCAGCGTCGTAGCCCCGGGTCAAAGCTCTGGGGCCAACGTCCTGACTTTC. Translating it yields CSVVAPGQSSGANVLTF.

In this sample, this clonotype turned up once. The V gene is TRBV9, the J gene TRBJ1-1, with D maybe TRBD1 (6 bases). The CDR3 totals 18 residues. Per germline, CDR1 SGDLS and CDR2 YYNGEE. V gave up 1 base and J gave up 2 bases, with 21 bases separating them. CDR3 protein: CASSVPDRMEGLNTEAFF. In DNA, the CDR3 is TGTGCCAGCAGCGTACCCGACAGGATGGAGGGCCTTAACACTGAAGCTTTCTTT.

This clonotype was seen a handful of times. The chain is built from TRBV6-1 and TRBJ2-1; TRBD2 agrees at 9 bases. Germline CDR1 and CDR2: MNHNS and SASEGT. The junction had 8 bases not matched to a gene; V was cut back by 4 bases and J by 7 bases. The CDR3 contains 15 residues. The CDR3 loop is CASSVNSGGGNEQFF. The CDR3 bases are TGTGCCAGCAGTGTCAATAGCGGGGGAGGGAATGAGCAGTTCTTC.

This clonotype was picked up a small number of times. This chain connects TRBV5-1 to TRBJ2-7, with 7 bases aligning to TRBD1. The trim removed 4 bases at V and 2 bases at J, leaving 9 bases unmatched. Germline lookup yields CDR1 SGHRS and CDR2 YFSETQ. The CDR3 sequence is 15 residues long. Here the CDR3 reads CASSTRDSKTYEQYF. The CDR3 DNA reads as TGCGCCAGCAGCACCCGGGACAGCAAAACCTACGAGCAGTACTTC.

This clonotype was seen ten or more times. V is TRBV25-1 and J is TRBJ1-1, with D possibly TRBD1 on 6 matching bases. V lost 0 bases and J 4 bases, leaving 12 bases between the germline ends. This CDR3 is 15 amino acids long. Germline V gene lookup returns CDR1 MGHDK and CDR2 SYGVNS. The CDR3 DNA reads as TGTGCCAGCAGTGAATATACAGGGAGGACCACTGAAGCTTTCTTT. This sequence encodes CASSEYTGRTTEAFF. The full variable domain, rest sourced from reference TRBV25-1 and TRBJ1-1, is EADIYQTPRYLVIGTGKKITLECSQTMGHDKMYWYQQDPGMELHLIHYSYGVNSTEKGDLSSESTVSRIRTEHFPLTLESARPSHTSQYLCASSEYTGRTTEAFFGQGTRLTVV.

This clonotype was detected a few times. CDR3 amino acids: CASSRGQDYTEAFF. Written as DNA, the CDR3 is TGTGCCAGCAGCAGAGGACAGGACTACACTGAAGCTTTCTTT. The chain links TRBV12-3 or TRBV12-4 to TRBJ1-1, with 7 bases fitting TRBD1. This CDR3 spans 14 amino acids. V lost 6 bases to trimming and J lost 3 bases; unmatched junction nucleotides: 7.

The rearrangement links TRBV7-2 to TRBJ1-3, with 9 bases matching TRBD1. CDR3 length equals 19 residues. V was pared by 4 bases and J by 4 bases, with 17 bases of the junction left unmatched. Germline CDR1 is SGHTA and CDR2 is FQGNSA. The CDR3 DNA is TGTGCCAGCAGCTCCCGGCCGGGACAGGGCTTAGGGGGCGGAAACACCATATATTTT. Amino acids: CASSSRPGQGLGGGNTIYF. Full variable domain (missing parts from reference TRBV7-2 and TRBJ1-3): GAGVSQSPSNKVTEKGKDVELRCDPISGHTALYWYRQSLGQGLEFLIYFQGNSAPDKSGLPSDRFSAERTGGSVSTLTIQRTQQEDSAVYLCASSSRPGQGLGGGNTIYFGEGSWLTVV.

J is TRBJ2-1 and V is TRBV18; D gene ambiguous. Germline V gene sequence: CDR1 KGHSH, CDR2 LQKENI. The CDR3 has 14 amino acids. Trimming took 5 bases from V and 7 from J, leaving 15 bases between them. The CDR3, as DNA: TGTGCCAGCTCATCTCCTGGACGCCAGAATGAGCAGTTCTTC. Protein sequence: CASSSPGRQNEQFF.

This clonotype was picked up a small number of times. The V and J genes are TRBV18 and TRBJ2-7; the match to TRBD1 covers 8 bases. CDR1 and CDR2 (germline): KGHSH, LQKENI. Germline trimming cut 8 bases from V and 3 bases from J; bases unmatched to any gene: 18. The CDR3 is 17 residues long. Written as DNA, the CDR3 is TGTGCCAGCACAGGGGGGCATAGGCACAGTGACCTCTACGAGCAGTACTTC. Protein: CASTGGHRHSDLYEQYF. Full variable domain (remainder filled in from reference TRBV18 and TRBJ2-7): NAGVMQNPRHLVRRRGQEARLRCSPMKGHSHVYWYRQLPEEGLKFMVYLQKENIIDESGMPKERFSAEFPKEGPSILRIQQVVRGDSAAYFCASTGGHRHSDLYEQYFGPGTRLTVT.

The gene calls are TRBV2 and TRBJ2-7; D not resolved. The V end lost 6 bases, the J end lost 2 bases, and 14 bases lay between the germline ends. There are 14 residues in the CDR3. CDR1 and CDR2 from the germline V gene are SNHLY and FYNNEI. The DNA of the CDR3 is TGTGCCAGCAGAGGCTACCGAAGTCCCTACGAGCAGTACTTC. Residues: CASRGYRSPYEQYF.